One T cell receptor (beta chain) is described in this entry. Its recognized antigen is unknown. Base-call qualities are not available, and no considerably larger clone is one nucleotide away. The record originates from a study of T cells after posttransplantation cyclophosphamide (dated by TCRdb to between 2015 and 2016). Concerning the study at large: Using TRB sequencing, the study followed how the T cell repertoire rebuilt after myeloablative bone marrow transplantation with posttransplantation cyclophosphamide given as GVHD prophylaxis. Public TRB sequences were queried against a database of over 3,000 sequences associated with responses to pathogens, tumor antigens, self-antigens and alloantigens. Blood from all 30 or so PTCy patients who had 1-year posttransplant specimens underwent TRB sequencing. TRA and TRB clonality were tightly correlated in about 10 samples, so subsequent TCR analyses focused on TRB only. Samples from about 33 PTCy-treated patients and roughly 17 related bone marrow donors of those patients were subjected to antigen receptor sequencing. TRB sequencing was also done on up to roughly 3 additional blood samples from 2 to 5.2 years after transplant in 3 patients, and on pretransplant blood from a handful of patients.

The germline V gene yields SGHAT for CDR1 and FQNNGV for CDR2. The CDR3 contains 14 residues, cysteine and phenylalanine counted. Just the 42-base CDR3 DNA is kept, in frame starting at base 1. V is reduced by 5 bases and J by 0 bases, leaving a spacing of 10 bases between them. Related bone marrow donors provided peripheral blood samples on the day of marrow donation. Mononuclear cells from peripheral blood and bone marrow were separated by Ficoll-Hypaque density centrifugation and then cryopreserved. CD4+ and CD8+ T cells, including naive and memory subsets, were sorted by FACS on a FACSAria II. Genomic DNA was the input for TRB sequencing, which was run either with the immunoSEQ assay at survey resolution or with the hsTCRB kit. On the study's bioinformatics: The immunoSEQ software handled the initial read processing, while the LymphoSeq R package was used for the repertoire analyses. Clonality was calculated as 1 minus normalized Shannon entropy, and the Gini coefficient was also calculated for each TRB dataset. To infer phenotypes in unsorted samples, TRB sequences from sorted subsets of the recipient or donor were mapped onto the unsorted samples of the same recipient. Held by TCRdb, this immuneACCESS table contains in-frame sequences only and omits some clones. Under half of the omission traces to an unresolved V gene where checked; the cause of the rest is unknown. V and J calls and clone size are as listed in that table; D and trimming were resolved from the DNA. In this sample the table shows about 15,000 clones, 76% of which occur a single time. The top ten clones comprise around 1.2% of the sample.

What the study reported, not specific to this receptor: The TRB repertoires of T cells infiltrating skin or the GI tract showed only limited overlap with the TRB repertoires found in blood. At 1-2 months, donor-recipient similarity was low but rose over the first year, and the later blood repertoires were often dominated by donor CD8+ memory clones. Across fewer than 55 patients, TRB clonality was highly associated with recipient CMV seropositivity and CMV reactivation, and PTCy diversity was similar to diversity in CNI/methotrexate controls.

In this chain, TRBV11-2 is recombined with TRBJ2-5; the D gene assignment is ambiguous. Sequencing was done on a sample of memory CD4+ T cells sorted from PBMCs. This clonotype originated in a man in his forties or fifties. The CDR3 reads as follows: CASSPRSHQETQYF. The DNA sequence reads TGTGCCAGCAGCCCGAGGAGCCACCAAGAGACCCAGTACTTC.